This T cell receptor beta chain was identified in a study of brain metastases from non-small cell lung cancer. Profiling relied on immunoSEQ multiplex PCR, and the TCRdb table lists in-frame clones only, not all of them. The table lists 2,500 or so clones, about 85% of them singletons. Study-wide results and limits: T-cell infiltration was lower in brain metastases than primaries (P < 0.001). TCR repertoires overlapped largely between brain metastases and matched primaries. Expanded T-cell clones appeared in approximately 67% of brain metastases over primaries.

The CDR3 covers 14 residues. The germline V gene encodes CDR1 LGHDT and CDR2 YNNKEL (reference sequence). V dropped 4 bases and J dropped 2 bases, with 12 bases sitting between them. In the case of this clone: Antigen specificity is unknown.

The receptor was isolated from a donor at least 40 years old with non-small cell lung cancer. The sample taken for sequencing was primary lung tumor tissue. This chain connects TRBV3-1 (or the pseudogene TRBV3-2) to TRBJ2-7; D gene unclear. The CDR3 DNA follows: TGTGCCAGCAGCCCCCAATGGGGTCCCTACGAGCAGTACTTC. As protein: CASSPQWGPYEQYF.